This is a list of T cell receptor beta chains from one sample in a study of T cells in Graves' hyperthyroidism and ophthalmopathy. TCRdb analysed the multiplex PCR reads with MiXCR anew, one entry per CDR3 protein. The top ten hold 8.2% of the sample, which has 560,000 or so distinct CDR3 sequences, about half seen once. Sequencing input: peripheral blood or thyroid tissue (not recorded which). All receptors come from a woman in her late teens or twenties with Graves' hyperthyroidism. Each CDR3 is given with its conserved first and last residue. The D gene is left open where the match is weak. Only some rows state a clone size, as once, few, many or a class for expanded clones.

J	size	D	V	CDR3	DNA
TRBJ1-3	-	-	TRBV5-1	CASSRGTDSGNTIYF	TGCGCCAGCAGCCGAGGGACGGACTCTGGAAACACCATATATTTT
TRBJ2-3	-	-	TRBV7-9	CASSGTPNTDTQYF	TGTGCCAGCAGCGGGACACCGAACACAGATACGCAGTATTTT
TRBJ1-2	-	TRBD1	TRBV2	CASSYPLGQGYGYTF	TGTGCCAGCAGTTACCCCCTGGGACAGGGGTATGGCTACACCTTC
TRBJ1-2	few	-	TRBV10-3	CASSSPRANYGYTF	TGTGCCAGCAGTTCCCCCCGAGCTAACTATGGCTACACCTTC
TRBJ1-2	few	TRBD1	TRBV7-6	CASSSGGVGAANYGYTF	TGTGCCAGCAGCTCAGGGGGTGTTGGGGCTGCTAACTATGGCTACACCTTC
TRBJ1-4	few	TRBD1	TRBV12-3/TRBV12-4	CASSFKGQGNEKLFF	TGTGCCAGCAGTTTCAAGGGACAGGGGAATGAAAAACTGTTTTTT
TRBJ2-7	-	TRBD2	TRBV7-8	CASSFPTAGDYEQYF	TGTGCCAGCAGCTTTCCGACGGCGGGAGACTACGAGCAGTACTTC
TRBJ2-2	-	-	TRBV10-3	CAISEPGLNTGELFF	TGTGCCATCAGTGAACCGGGACTTAACACCGGGGAGCTGTTTTTT
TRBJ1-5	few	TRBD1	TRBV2	CASSTGGWPQHF	TGTGCCAGCAGTACAGGGGGCTGGCCCCAGCATTTT
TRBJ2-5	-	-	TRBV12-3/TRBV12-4	CATSGAVEIQYF	TGTGCCACCTCTGGGGCAGTAGAGATCCAGTACTTC
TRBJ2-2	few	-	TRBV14	CASSHKGAGELFF	TGTGCCAGCAGCCATAAGGGAGCCGGGGAGCTGTTTTTT
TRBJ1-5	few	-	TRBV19	CASSRTDSNQPQHF	TGTGCCAGTAGTAGGACAGATAGCAATCAGCCCCAGCATTTT
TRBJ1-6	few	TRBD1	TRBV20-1	CSARTGQALSSYNSPLHF	TGCAGTGCTAGAACCGGACAGGCCCTGAGCTCCTATAATTCACCCCTCCACTTT
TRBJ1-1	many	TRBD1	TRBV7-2	CASSLATGGLGTEAFF	TGTGCCAGCAGCTTGGCCACAGGGGGCTTGGGCACTGAAGCTTTCTTT
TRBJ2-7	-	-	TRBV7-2	CASSLGSDATYEQYF	TGTGCCAGCAGCTTAGGGTCAGACGCCACCTACGAGCAGTACTTC
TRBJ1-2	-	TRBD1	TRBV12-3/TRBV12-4	CASTETGTFGYTF	TGTGCCAGCACCGAGACAGGGACCTTCGGCTACACCTTC
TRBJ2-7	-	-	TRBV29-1	CSVVPSDPSEQYF	TGCAGCGTTGTTCCGAGCGACCCTTCGGAGCAGTACTTC
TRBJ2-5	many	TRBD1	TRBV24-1	CATSEDRAQETQYF	TGTGCCACCAGTGAAGACAGGGCACAAGAGACCCAGTACTTC
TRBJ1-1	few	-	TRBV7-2	CASTGWQGPTEAFF	TGTGCCAGCACCGGGTGGCAGGGCCCCACTGAAGCTTTCTTT
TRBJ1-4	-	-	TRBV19	CASSIPGIFEKLFF	TGTGCCAGTAGTATACCGGGGATTTTCGAAAAACTGTTTTTT
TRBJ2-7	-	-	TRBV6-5	CASSYRAAYEQYF	TGTGCCAGCAGTTACCGGGCAGCCTACGAGCAGTACTTC
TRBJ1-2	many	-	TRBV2	CASSTRGDYGYTF	TGTGCCAGCAGTACCAGGGGCGACTATGGCTACACCTTC
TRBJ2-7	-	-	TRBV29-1	CSVGANSYEQYF	TGCAGCGTTGGGGCAAACTCCTACGAGCAGTACTTC